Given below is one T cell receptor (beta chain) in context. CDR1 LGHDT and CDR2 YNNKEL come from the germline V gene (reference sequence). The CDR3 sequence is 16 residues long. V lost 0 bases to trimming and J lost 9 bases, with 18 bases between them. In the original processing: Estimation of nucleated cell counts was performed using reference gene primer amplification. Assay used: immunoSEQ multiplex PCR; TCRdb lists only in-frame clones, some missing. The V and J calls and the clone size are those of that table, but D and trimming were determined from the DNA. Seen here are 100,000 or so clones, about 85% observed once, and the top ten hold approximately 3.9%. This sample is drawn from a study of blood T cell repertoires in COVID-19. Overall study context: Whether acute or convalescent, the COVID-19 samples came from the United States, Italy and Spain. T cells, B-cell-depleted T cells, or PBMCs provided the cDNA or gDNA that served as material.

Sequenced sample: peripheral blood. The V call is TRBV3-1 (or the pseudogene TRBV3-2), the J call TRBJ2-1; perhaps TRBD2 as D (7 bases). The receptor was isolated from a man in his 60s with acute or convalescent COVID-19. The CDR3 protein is CASSQDRGALGGEQFF. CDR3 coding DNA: TGTGCCAGCAGCCAAGATCGGGGGGCTTTGGGTGGTGAGCAGTTCTTC.